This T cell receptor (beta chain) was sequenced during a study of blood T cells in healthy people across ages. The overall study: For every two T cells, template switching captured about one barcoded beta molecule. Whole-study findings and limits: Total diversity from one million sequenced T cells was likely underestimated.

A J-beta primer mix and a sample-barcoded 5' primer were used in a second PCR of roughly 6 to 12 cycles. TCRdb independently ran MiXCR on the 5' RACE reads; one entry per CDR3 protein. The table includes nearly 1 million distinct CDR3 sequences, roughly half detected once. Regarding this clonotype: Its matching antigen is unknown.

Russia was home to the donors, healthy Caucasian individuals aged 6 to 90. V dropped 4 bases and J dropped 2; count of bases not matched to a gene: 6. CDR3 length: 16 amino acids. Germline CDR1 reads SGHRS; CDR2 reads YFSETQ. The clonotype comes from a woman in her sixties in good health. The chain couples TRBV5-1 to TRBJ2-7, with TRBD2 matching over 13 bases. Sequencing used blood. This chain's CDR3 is CASSRTGTSGAYEQYF. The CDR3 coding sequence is TGCGCCAGCAGCCGCACGGGGACTAGCGGGGCCTACGAGCAGTACTTC.